Reported below is one TCR beta chain. This clone has only one observation. Its target antigen remains unknown. The sample holds no much larger clone one base away, and base qualities are not on file. This sample stems from a study of blood T cell repertoires in COVID-19 (TCRdb year 2020). Regarding the study in general: Samples covering the acute and convalescent phases of COVID-19 were provided by collaborators in the United States, Italy and Spain. The material from the prospective study consisted of cDNA or gDNA derived from T cells, B-cell-depleted T cells, or PBMCs. Subjects who had been exposed to COVID-19, were actively infected with it, or had recovered from it provided the deeply sampled blood TCRbeta repertoires that made up the dataset. The repertoires were released in a freely available public database meant as a resource for research on the immune response to SARS-CoV-2. The samples were drawn from two sources: the first 160 participants of the ongoing ImmuneRACE study, and some 1,300 subjects contributed by 6 global collaborators. A de-identified subject ID, COVID-19 status, age in years and sex were almost always included in the sample metadata. Where HLA class I and class II types were available, the types were taken from metadata supplied by the sample provider, not from assay-based typing.

Participants in the prospective study were aged roughly 18 to 95 years, lived in 20 to 25 United States geographic areas, and enrolled through a virtual design. To assign participants to cohorts, the prospective study relied on clinical history that participants themselves reported in a screening survey and a study questionnaire. Mobile phlebotomists in the prospective study collected whole blood, serum and a nasopharyngeal or oropharyngeal swab from every participant. Additional blood draws and questionnaires over a 2-month period could optionally be provided by prospective study participants. Before DNA extraction, prospective study blood samples were shipped either frozen or at room temperature. The investigation overall reported the following: The quantity of clinical and demographic metadata differed by source and by participant and was supplied without curation.

Ends trimmed: V by 4 bases, J by 0 bases; bases unmatched to a gene: 7. The CDR3 runs 16 amino acids, cysteine and phenylalanine included. Only CDR3 DNA remains: 48 bases, in frame from the first base. CDR1 and CDR2 are read off the germline V gene as SGHRS and YFSETQ. The immunoSEQ Assay, a bias-controlled multiplex PCR, was used to amplify TCRbeta CDR3 regions from genomic DNA. As for the authors' bioinformatics: The number of nucleated cells in each sample was estimated by amplification of reference gene primers within the assay. Sequence reads were collapsed and filtered to measure the absolute abundance of every unique TCRbeta CDR3 rearrangement. Productive Simpson clonality was computed per sample as the square root of Simpson's diversity index over productive rearrangements. TCRdb retrieved this table from immuneACCESS and kept in-frame rearrangements only. Not all clones are present; in checked studies, unresolved V genes account for under half, and no reason is known for the remainder. That table furnishes V, J and clone size, whereas the DNA furnished D and trimming. The sample table contains approximately 220,000 clones; only one count was recorded for roughly 88% of them. The top ten constitute 3% to 4.5% of the sample.

The rearrangement combines TRBV5-1 with TRBJ2-1; the central 7 bases match TRBD1. The clonotype was recovered from a woman in her thirties or forties with acute COVID-19. Sequencing input: PBMCs or T cells enriched from blood (not recorded which). The base sequence is TGCGCCAGCAGCCAAGGGGGCGGTAGCTCCTACAATGAGCAGTTCTTC. Its translation reads: CASSQGGGSSYNEQFF.